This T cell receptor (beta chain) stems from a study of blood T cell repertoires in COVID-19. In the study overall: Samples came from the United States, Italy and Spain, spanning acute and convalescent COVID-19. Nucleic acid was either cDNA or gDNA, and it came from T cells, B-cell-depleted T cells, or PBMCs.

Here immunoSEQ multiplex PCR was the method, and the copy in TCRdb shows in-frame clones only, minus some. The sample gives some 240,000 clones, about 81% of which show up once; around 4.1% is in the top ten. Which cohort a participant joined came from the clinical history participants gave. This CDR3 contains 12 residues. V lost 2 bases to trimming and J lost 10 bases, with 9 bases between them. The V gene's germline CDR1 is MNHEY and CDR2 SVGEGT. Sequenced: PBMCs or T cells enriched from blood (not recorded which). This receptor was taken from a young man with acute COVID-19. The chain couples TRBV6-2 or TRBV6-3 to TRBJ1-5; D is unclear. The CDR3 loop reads CASSYRVGPQHF. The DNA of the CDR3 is TGTGCCAGCAGTTACCGGGTCGGCCCCCAGCATTTT.